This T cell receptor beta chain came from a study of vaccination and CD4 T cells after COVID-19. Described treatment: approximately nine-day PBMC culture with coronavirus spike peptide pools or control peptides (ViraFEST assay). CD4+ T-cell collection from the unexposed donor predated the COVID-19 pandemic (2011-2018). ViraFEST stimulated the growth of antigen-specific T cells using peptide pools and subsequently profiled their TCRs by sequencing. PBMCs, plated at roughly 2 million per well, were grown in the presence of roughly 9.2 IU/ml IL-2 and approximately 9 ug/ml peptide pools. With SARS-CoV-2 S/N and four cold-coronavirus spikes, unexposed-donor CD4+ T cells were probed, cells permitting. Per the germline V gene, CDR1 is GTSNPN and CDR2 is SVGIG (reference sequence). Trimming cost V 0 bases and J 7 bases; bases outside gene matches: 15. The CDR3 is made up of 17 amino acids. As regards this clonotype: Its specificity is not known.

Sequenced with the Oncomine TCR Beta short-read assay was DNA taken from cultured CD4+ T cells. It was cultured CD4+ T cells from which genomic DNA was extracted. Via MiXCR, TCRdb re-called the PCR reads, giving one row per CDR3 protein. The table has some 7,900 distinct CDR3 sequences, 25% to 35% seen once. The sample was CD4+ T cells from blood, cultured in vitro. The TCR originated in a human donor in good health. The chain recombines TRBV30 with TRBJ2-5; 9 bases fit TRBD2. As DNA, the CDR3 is TGTGCCTGGAGTGTACAAGGAGCGGGGGGCCTTTATACGACCCAGTACTTC. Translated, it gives CAWSVQGAGGLYTTQYF.